This entry lists 14 T cell receptor beta chains sequenced from one sample in a study of T-cell reconstitution after alpha-beta-depleted transplantation in children (dated by TCRdb to about 2016). Libraries were constructed by PCR. This sample was sequenced with an Illumina HiSeq 2500. TCR library preparation used molecular barcoding, with unique molecular identifiers applied to normalize quantification of the TCRbeta repertoire. TCRdb trimmed the raw reads at Q25, called clones with MiXCR and kept productive beta chains. Every entry covers one CDR3 protein and lists the most common genes and DNA from its rows. A total of around 410,000 distinct CDR3 sequences appear in this sample, approximately 10% of them only once. The top ten hold roughly 5.5% of the sample. Sample: PBMCs from the stem cell graft donor, taken from the stem cell graft. These receptors were obtained from a human donor who donated a stem cell graft to a child with acute myeloid leukemia.

In this sample, this clonotype turned up a few times. This chain connects TRBV4-1 to TRBJ2-1; 9 nucleotides line up with TRBD1. There are 18 residues in the CDR3. Looked up from germline, CDR1 is MGHRA and CDR2 is YSYEKL. Unmatched junction bases numbered 15, after V lost 2 bases and J lost 7 bases. The DNA for the CDR3 is TGCGCCAGCAGCCAATATAGCGCCGGGACAGGGCTTACAAATGAGCAGTTCTTC. Amino acids: CASSQYSAGTGLTNEQFF.

The chain combines TRBV11-2 with TRBJ1-1; 9 bases line up with TRBD1. This CDR3 comprises 12 residues. From germline, CDR1 is SGHAT and CDR2 FQNNGV. Unmatched junction bases numbered 7, after V lost 6 bases and J lost 11 bases. The CDR3 loop is CASRETGGRAFF. Written as DNA, the CDR3 is TGTGCCAGCAGGGAAACAGGGGGCCGTGCTTTCTTT.

The V call is TRBV6-2 or TRBV6-3, the J call TRBJ1-1, with D unresolved. Germline-derived CDR1 and CDR2 are MNHEY and SVGEGT. With 0 bases removed from V and 5 bases from J, the gap between germline ends came to 13 bases. The CDR3 is made up of 15 amino acids. The CDR3 DNA sequence: TGTGCCAGCAGTTACTCGAGTCCGGTATGGACTGAAGCTTTCTTT. This codes for CASSYSSPVWTEAFF.

This clonotype was found a few times. J is TRBJ2-1 and V is TRBV3-1; 13 bases align to TRBD2. The CDR3 has 16 amino acids. Germline CDR1 and CDR2: LGHDT and YNNKEL (reference sequence). With V trimmed by 6 bases and J by 3 bases, 5 bases remained unmatched. CDR3: CASSRLAGGNYNEQFF. As DNA, the CDR3 is TGTGCCAGCAGTCGACTAGCGGGAGGTAACTACAATGAGCAGTTCTTC.

The chain joins TRBV12-3 or TRBV12-4 to TRBJ2-7, with TRBD2 identical over 7 bases. This CDR3 is built from 11 residues. The V segment lost 6 bases and the J segment 7 bases; nucleotides outside the gene matches: 3. CDR3 bases: TGTGCCAGCAGCGGGAGGCGGGAGCAGTACTTC. Protein product: CASSGRREQYF.

This chain uses TRBV20-1 with TRBJ2-3; 9 nucleotides align to TRBD2. Trimming removed 1 base from V and 4 bases from J; junction bases left unmatched: 9. Germline loops: CDR1 DFQATT, CDR2 SNEGSKA (reference sequence). The CDR3 contains 16 residues. In DNA form, the CDR3 reads TGCAGTGCTAGAGGGTTGACTAGCGGCGTCGCAGATACGCAGTATTTT. Protein sequence: CSARGLTSGVADTQYF.

The sample holds a few counts of this clonotype. This sequence may be a read error, since a much larger clone differs from it by one base. V is TRBV5-5 and J is TRBJ2-3; 7 positions match TRBD2. CDR3 size: 16 residues. Trimming removed 4 bases from V and 3 bases from J; junction bases left unmatched: 11. Germline V CDR1 and CDR2: SGHKS, YYEKEE (reference sequence). The CDR3 region has the DNA TGTGCCAGCAGCGTCCCAGTAAGCGGGGAGACAGATACGCAGTATTTT. Translation: CASSVPVSGETDTQYF. Complete variable domain (other parts from reference TRBV5-5 and TRBJ2-3): DAGVTQSPTHLIKTRGQQVTLRCSPISGHKSVSWYQQVLGQGPQFIFQYYEKEERGRGNFPDRFSARQFPNYSSELNVNALLLGDSALYLCASSVPVSGETDTQYFGPGTRLTVL.

This clonotype has a handful of counts. The V call is TRBV30, the J call TRBJ2-1; TRBD2 matches 8 bases. Trimming cost V 3 bases and J 6 bases; bases outside gene matches: 16. This CDR3 is 17 amino acids long. Germline CDR1 reads GTSNPN; CDR2 reads SVGIG (reference sequence). The CDR3 coding sequence is TGTGCCTGGAGGAAAACCTTCGGGAGCGGGAGCAGCAATGAGCAGTTCTTC. Translation: CAWRKTFGSGSSNEQFF.

V and J are TRBV9 and TRBJ2-4; TRBD1 matches 10 bases. The CDR3 covers 15 residues. Looked up from germline, CDR1 is SGDLS and CDR2 is YYNGEE. V lost 3 bases and J lost 8; bases outside the gene matches: 8. The DNA of the CDR3 is TGTGCCAGCAGCGGACAGGGGGCTGTATTCGACATTCAGTACTTC. Its protein product is CASSGQGAVFDIQYF.

This clonotype showed up just a few times. The chain couples TRBV20-1 to TRBJ1-1; D unresolved. The CDR3 contains 13 residues. Germline CDR1 reads DFQATT; CDR2 reads SNEGSKA (reference sequence). Trimming removed 0 bases at V and 1 base at J, with 6 bases between. The CDR3 sequence is CSARDVPNTEAFF. The CDR3 DNA sequence: TGCAGTGCTAGAGATGTCCCGAACACTGAAGCTTTCTTT.

There are a few counts of this clonotype. V gene TRBV7-2 combines with J gene TRBJ2-2, with D tentatively TRBD1 or TRBD2 (6 bases each). CDR1 and CDR2 from the germline V gene are SGHTA and FQGNSA. With 5 bases removed from V and 6 bases from J, the gap between germline ends came to 19 bases. CDR3 length equals 16 residues. CDR3 sequence (DNA): TGTGCCAGCAGCCTAGAGACTTGGGGGGCCCCCGGGGAGCTGTTTTTT. Protein: CASSLETWGAPGELFF.

The V gene is TRBV20-1, the J gene TRBJ1-4; TRBD1 might be the D (5 bases). CDR1 is DFQATT, CDR2 SNEGSKA, per germline (reference sequence). V lost 4 bases to trimming and J lost 3 bases, with 18 bases between them. The CDR3 loop spans 16 amino acids. The CDR3 nucleotides read TGCAGTGCTACGTTAGCTCTGGGGGGTGCTAATGAAAAACTGTTTTTT. Its protein product is CSATLALGGANEKLFF.

This clonotype has just a few counts. The chain couples TRBV5-1 to TRBJ2-1; D is unclear. Trimming took off 5 bases at V and 5 bases at J, with 8 bases between the two ends. The CDR3 has 12 amino acids. The germline gives CDR1 SGHRS, CDR2 YFSETQ. In nucleotides, the CDR3 is TGCGCCAGCAGAGTCGCTAACAATGAGCAGTTCTTC. This codes for CASRVANNEQFF.

This clonotype was observed a few times. The V call is TRBV6-1, the J call TRBJ2-5; tentative D call: TRBD2 (6 bases). The V gene lost 3 bases and the J gene lost 2 bases, with 19 bases spanning the gap. This CDR3 comprises 17 residues. Germline V gene lookup returns CDR1 MNHNS and CDR2 SASEGT. CDR3 coding DNA: TGTGCCAGCAGTGACGGGGGACGGCGCACCTTGCAAGAGACCCAGTACTTC. The encoded protein is CASSDGGRRTLQETQYF.